Sequencing of this TCR beta chain was carried out in a study of molecular identifiers for immune sequencing clone quantification. Study-level points and caveats: Over 99% of effector molecules, yet under 1% of naive-cell molecules, were held by clones above 20 RNA copies. Jurkat TCR RNA spiked in from one cell reportedly remained identifiable amid about a million naive cells. For highly expanded clones, sizes could be underestimated when identical TCR molecules share a barcode.

TCRdb ran MiXCR on the PCR reads and lists one entry per CDR3 protein. The sample carries 100,000 or so distinct CDR3 sequences, 36% recorded once. The CDR3 totals 16 residues. Losses at the gene ends were 1 base for V and 0 bases for J; bases not matched to a gene: 4. CDR1 is LGHNA and CDR2 is YNFKEQ in the germline V gene. A word on this clonotype: Its specificity is not known.

Libraries of naive CD8 cells were prepared from approximately 20,000 to 1,000,000 sorted cells using 10%, 30% or 50% RNA. The sample taken for sequencing was naive CD8+ T cells from blood, with Jurkat cell RNA spiked in. As for subset: FACS-sorted CD8+CD4-CCR7+CD45RA+ naive T cells. This chain uses TRBV4-2 with TRBJ2-7, with 9 bases fitting TRBD2. The clonotype was recovered from a human donor in good health. Some libraries in this study had Jurkat cell RNA spiked in. CDR3 protein: CASSQGAGGDSYEQYF. The CDR3, as DNA: TGTGCCAGCAGCCAAGGGGCGGGGGGGGACTCCTACGAGCAGTACTTC.